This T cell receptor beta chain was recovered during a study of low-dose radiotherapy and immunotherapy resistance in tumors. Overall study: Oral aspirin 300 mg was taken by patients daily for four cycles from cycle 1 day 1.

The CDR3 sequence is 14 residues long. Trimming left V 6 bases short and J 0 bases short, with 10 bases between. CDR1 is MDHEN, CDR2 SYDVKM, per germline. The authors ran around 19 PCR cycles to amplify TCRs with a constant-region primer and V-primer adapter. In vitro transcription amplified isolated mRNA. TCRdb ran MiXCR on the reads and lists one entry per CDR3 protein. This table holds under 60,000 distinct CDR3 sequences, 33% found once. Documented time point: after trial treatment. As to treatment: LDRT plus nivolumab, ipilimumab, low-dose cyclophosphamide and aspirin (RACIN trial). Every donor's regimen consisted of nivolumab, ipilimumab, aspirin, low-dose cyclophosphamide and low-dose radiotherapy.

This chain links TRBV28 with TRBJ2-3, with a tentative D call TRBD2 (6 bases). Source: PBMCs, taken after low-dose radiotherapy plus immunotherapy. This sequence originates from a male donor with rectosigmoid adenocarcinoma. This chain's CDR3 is CASRDGTSTDTQYF. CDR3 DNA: TGTGCCAGCAGGGACGGGACTAGCACAGATACGCAGTATTTT.